This T cell receptor beta chain appears in the sequencing data of a study of T cells in Graves' hyperthyroidism and ophthalmopathy. RNA transcripts provided the source from which TCR beta CDR3 regions were amplified. Initially, a first-round RT-PCR of the TCR CDR3 employed the HTBI primer set. TCRdb processed the multiplex PCR reads anew with MiXCR; each CDR3 protein has one entry. The sample yields roughly 520,000 distinct CDR3 sequences, roughly 25% seen once. Losses at the gene ends were 6 bases for V and 6 bases for J; bases not matched to a gene: 7. This CDR3 spans 14 amino acids. This clonotype was picked up many times.

Sequencing was done on a sample of blood. The sequence was obtained from a woman between 25 and 40 years old with Graves' ophthalmopathy. The J gene is TRBJ1-2, the V gene TRBV12-3 or TRBV12-4, with 10 bases identical to TRBD1. In DNA form, the CDR3 reads TGTGCCAGCAGCCTTGGGGGACAGGGGCATGGCTACACCTTC. Its protein product is CASSLGGQGHGYTF.